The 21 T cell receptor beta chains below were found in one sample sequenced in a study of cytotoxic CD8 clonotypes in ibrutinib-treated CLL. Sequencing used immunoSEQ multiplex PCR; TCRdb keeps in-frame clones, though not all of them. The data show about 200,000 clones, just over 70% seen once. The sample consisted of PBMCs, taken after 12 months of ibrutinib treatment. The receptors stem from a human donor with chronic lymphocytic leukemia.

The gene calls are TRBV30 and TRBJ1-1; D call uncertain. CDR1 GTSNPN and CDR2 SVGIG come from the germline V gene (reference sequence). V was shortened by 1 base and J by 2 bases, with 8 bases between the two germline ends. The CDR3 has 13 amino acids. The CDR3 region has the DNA TGTGCCTGGAGTGGGGCAGTAAACACTGAAGCTTTCTTT. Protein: CAWSGAVNTEAFF.

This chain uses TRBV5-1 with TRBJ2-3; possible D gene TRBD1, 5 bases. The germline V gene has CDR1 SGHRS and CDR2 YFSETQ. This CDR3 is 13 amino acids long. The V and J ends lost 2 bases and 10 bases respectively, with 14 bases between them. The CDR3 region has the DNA TGCGCCAGCAGCTTAGACGACAGTGATGCGCAGTATTTT. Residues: CASSLDDSDAQYF.

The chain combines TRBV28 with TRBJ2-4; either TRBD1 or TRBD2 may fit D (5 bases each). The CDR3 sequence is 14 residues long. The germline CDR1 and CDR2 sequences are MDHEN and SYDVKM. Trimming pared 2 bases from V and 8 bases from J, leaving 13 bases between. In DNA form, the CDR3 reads TGTGCCAGCAGTTTAGTCCGGGGCCCCCACATTCAGTACTTC. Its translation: CASSLVRGPHIQYF.

Here the CDR3 reads CASSTRDRGTYEQYF. The CDR3, as DNA: TGCGCCAGCAGTACCCGGGACAGGGGGACCTACGAGCAGTACTTC. This chain connects TRBV23-1 to TRBJ2-7; 11 bases agree with TRBD1. TRBV23-1 falls under the ORF class, with uncertain function. Trimming took 5 bases from V and 2 from J; bases not matched to a gene: 5. The CDR3 spans 15 residues.

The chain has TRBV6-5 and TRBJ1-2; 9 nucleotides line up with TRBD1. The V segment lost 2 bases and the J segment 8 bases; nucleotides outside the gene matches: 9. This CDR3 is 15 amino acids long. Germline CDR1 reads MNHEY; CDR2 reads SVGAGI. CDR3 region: CASSYDLTGGEGYTF. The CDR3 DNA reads TGTGCCAGCAGTTACGACCTGACAGGGGGAGAAGGCTACACCTTC.

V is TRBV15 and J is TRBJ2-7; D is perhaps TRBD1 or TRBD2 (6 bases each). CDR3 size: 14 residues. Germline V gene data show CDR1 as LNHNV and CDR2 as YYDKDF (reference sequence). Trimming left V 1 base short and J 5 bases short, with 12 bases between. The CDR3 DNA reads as TGTGCCACCAGCAGAGGAGGGGGGAACCACGAGCAGTACTTC. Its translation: CATSRGGGNHEQYF.

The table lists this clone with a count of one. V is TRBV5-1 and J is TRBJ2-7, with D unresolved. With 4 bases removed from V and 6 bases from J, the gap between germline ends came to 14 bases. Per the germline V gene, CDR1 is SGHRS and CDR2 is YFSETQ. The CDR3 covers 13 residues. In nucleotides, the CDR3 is TGCGCCAGCAGCACGCCGGAAGGGTTCGAGCAGTACTTC. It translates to CASSTPEGFEQYF.

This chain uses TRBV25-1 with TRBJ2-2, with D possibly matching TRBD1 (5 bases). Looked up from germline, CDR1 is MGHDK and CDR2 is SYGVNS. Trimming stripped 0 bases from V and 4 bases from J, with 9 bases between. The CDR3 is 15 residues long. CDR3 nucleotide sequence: TGTGCCAGCAGTGAATACACGACAGCCACCGGGGAGCTGTTTTTT. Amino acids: CASSEYTTATGELFF.

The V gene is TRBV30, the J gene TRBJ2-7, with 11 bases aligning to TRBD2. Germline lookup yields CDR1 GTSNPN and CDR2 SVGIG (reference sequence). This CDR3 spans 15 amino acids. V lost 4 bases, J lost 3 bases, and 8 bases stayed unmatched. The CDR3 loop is CAWTPGTSGFYEQYF. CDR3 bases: TGTGCCTGGACTCCCGGGACTAGCGGCTTCTACGAGCAGTACTTC.

As DNA, the CDR3 is TGTGCCAGCTCACCGTACCGAAAGGGTGGCCTATTAGGCTACACCTTC. The encoded protein is CASSPYRKGGLLGYTF. The chain employs TRBV18 and TRBJ1-2; D gene unclear. V was shortened by 3 bases and J by 8 bases, with 22 bases between the two germline ends. The CDR3 has 16 residues. CDR1 is KGHSH and CDR2 is LQKENI in the germline V gene.

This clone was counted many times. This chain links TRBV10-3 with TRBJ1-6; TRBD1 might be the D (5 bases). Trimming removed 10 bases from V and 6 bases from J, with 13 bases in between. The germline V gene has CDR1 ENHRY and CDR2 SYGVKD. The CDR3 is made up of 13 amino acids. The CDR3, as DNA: TGTGCCACCCGAGGGGAACTTAATTCACCCCTCCACTTT. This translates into CATRGELNSPLHF.

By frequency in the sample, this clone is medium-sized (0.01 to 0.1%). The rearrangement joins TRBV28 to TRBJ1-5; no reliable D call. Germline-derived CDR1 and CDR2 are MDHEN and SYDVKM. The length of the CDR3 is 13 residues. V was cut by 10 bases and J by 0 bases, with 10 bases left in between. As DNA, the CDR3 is TGTGCCATACTGGAGGATAGCAATCAGCCCCAGCATTTT. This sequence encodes CAILEDSNQPQHF.

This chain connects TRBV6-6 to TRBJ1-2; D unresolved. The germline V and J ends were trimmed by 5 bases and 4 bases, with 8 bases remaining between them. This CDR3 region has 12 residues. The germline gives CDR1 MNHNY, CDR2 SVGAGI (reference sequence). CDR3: CASSQSSYGYTF. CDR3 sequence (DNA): TGTGCCAGCAGTCAAAGTAGCTATGGCTACACCTTC.

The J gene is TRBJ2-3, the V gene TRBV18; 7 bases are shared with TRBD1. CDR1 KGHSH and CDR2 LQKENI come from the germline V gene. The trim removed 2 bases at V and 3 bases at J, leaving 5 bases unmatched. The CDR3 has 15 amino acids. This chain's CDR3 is CASSPTTGSTDTQYF. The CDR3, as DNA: TGTGCCAGCTCACCAACGACAGGGAGTACAGATACGCAGTATTTT. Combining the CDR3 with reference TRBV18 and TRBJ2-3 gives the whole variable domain NAGVMQNPRHLVRRRGQEARLRCSPMKGHSHVYWYRQLPEEGLKFMVYLQKENIIDESGMPKERFSAEFPKEGPSILRIQQVVRGDSAAYFCASSPTTGSTDTQYFGPGTRLTVL.

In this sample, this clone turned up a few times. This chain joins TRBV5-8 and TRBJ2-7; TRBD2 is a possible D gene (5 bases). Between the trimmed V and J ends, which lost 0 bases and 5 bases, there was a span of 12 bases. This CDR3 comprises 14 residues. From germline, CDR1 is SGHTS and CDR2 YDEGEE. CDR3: CASSLALARDEQYF. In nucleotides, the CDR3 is TGTGCCAGCAGCTTGGCGCTAGCTCGCGACGAGCAGTACTTC.

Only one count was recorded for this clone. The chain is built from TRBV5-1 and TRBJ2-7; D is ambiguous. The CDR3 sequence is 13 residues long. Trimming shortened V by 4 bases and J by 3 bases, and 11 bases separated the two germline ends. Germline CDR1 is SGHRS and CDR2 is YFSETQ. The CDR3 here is CASSLSDGYEQYF. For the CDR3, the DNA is TGCGCCAGCAGCCTAAGCGACGGCTACGAGCAGTACTTC. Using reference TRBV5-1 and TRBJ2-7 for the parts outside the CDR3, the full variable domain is KAGVTQTPRYLIKTRGQQVTLSCSPISGHRSVSWYQQTPGQGLQFLFEYFSETQRNKGNFPGRFSGRQFSNSRSEMNVSTLELGDSALYLCASSLSDGYEQYFGPGTRLTVT.

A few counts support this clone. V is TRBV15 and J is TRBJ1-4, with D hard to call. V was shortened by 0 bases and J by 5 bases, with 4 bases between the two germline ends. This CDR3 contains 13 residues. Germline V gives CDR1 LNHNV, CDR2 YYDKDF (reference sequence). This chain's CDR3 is CATSRDRNEKLFF. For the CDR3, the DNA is TGTGCCACCAGCAGAGATCGGAATGAAAAACTGTTTTTT. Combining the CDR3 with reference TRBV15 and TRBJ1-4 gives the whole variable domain DAMVIQNPRYQVTQFGKPVTLSCSQTLNHNVMYWYQQKSSQAPKLLFHYYDKDFNNEADTPDNFQSRRPNTSFCFLDIRSPGLGDTAMYLCATSRDRNEKLFFGSGTQLSVL.

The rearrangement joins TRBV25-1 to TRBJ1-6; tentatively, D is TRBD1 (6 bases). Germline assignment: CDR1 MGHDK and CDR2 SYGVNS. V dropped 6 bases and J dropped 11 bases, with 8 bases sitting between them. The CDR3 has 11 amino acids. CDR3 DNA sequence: TGTGCCAGCAGCGCAGGGGCACCCCTCCACTTT. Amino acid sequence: CASSAGAPLHF.

In nucleotides, the CDR3 is TGTGCCTGGGGGGGCCCCGGGACCCCGTCAGAAGCTTTCTTT. Its translation is CAWGGPGTPSEAFF. The rearrangement uses TRBV30 and TRBJ1-1, with a possible D match to TRBD1 (6 bases). This CDR3 has 14 amino acids. CDR1 GTSNPN and CDR2 SVGIG come from the germline V gene (reference sequence). V was trimmed by 5 bases and J by 8 bases, leaving 21 bases between them.

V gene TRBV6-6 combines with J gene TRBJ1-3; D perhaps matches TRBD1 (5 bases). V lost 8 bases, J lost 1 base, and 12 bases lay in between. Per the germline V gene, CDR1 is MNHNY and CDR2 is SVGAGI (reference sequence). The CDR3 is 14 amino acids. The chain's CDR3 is CASFIGGSGNTIYF. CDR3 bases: TGTGCCAGCTTCATCGGGGGGTCTGGAAACACCATATATTTT.

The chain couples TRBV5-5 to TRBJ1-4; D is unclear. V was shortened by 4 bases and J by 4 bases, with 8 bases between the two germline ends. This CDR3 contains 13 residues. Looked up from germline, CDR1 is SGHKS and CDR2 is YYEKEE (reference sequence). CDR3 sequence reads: CASSVIYNEKLFF. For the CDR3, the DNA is TGTGCCAGCAGCGTAATCTATAATGAAAAACTGTTTTTT.